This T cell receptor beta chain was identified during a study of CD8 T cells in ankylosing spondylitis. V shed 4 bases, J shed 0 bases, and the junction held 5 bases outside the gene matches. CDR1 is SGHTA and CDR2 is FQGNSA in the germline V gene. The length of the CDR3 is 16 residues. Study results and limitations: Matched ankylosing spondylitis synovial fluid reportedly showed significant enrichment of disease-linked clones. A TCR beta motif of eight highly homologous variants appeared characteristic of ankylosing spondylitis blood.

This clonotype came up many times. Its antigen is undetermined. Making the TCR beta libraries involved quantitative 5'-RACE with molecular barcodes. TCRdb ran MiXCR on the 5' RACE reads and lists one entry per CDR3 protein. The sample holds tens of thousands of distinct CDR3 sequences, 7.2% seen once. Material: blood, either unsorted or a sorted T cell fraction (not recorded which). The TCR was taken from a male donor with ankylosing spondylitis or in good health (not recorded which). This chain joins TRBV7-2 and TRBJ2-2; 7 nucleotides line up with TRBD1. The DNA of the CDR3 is TGTGCCAGCAGCTATAACAGGGGAGCGAACACCGGGGAGCTGTTTTTT. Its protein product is CASSYNRGANTGELFF.